The clone carrying this T cell receptor (beta chain) has ten or more counts. Its target is unknown. Germline CDR1 is GTSNPN and CDR2 is SVGIG (reference sequence). The trim removed 2 bases at V and 0 bases at J, leaving 1 base unmatched. The CDR3 runs 14 residues. Sequencing libraries for TCR beta were prepared with iRepertoire HTBI primers and Arm-PCR of CDR3 regions. Via MiXCR, TCRdb re-called the multiplex PCR reads, giving one row per CDR3 protein. The sample holds about 360,000 distinct CDR3 sequences, under 20% seen once. The time point: newly diagnosed GD, antithyroid drugs for less than 3 months. From PBMCs, RNA was extracted and then used to make the TCR library. The data originate from a study of regulatory T cells in long-lasting Graves disease. Study-wide findings and caveats: Examination was confined to peripheral blood, excluding thyroid tissue.

The data also belong to a second study, concerning T cells in Graves' hyperthyroidism and ophthalmopathy.

Material: peripheral blood mononuclear cells (PBMCs), obtained at new diagnosis, from a patient treated with antithyroid drugs. This receptor was taken from a woman aged 18-29 years with Graves disease. This chain connects TRBV30 to TRBJ1-5; 7 bases map to TRBD1. CDR3 in amino acids: CAWSPGGSNQPQHF. CDR3 bases: TGTGCCTGGAGTCCAGGGGGTAGCAATCAGCCCCAGCATTTT.